The next 13 T cell receptor beta chains were all read from a single sample in a study of cytomegalovirus exposure and HLA in healthy donors. The PCR contained 60 Vbeta and 13 Jbeta primers. Method: immunoSEQ multiplex PCR; TCRdb's copy keeps in-frame clones and lacks some. The table records roughly 110,000 clones, about 75% of them present only once. Sequenced input: PBMCs. Source of these receptors: a male donor in good health and CMV-seropositive.

This clone has only a few counts. The rearrangement links TRBV4-3 to TRBJ2-5; TRBD2 matches 12 bases. Germline V CDR1 and CDR2: LGHNA, YSLEER. The CDR3 sequence is 18 residues long. Trimming cost V 1 base and J 6 bases; bases outside gene matches: 12. DNA for the CDR3: TGCGCCAGCAGCCAAGGACTAGCGGGAGTATGTTTTCTGAAGACCCAGTACTTC. Protein sequence: CASSQGLAGVCFLKTQYF.

This clone appeared a few times. The chain couples TRBV5-1 to TRBJ2-7; D call uncertain. The CDR3 contains 14 residues. V gave up 1 base and J gave up 0 bases, with 8 bases separating them. Germline V gene sequence: CDR1 SGHRS, CDR2 YFSETQ. CDR3 DNA: TGCGCCAGCAGCTTGAACCCAGACTCCTACGAGCAGTACTTC. Translation: CASSLNPDSYEQYF. The complete variable domain, with remaining parts taken from reference TRBV5-1 and TRBJ2-7, reads KAGVTQTPRYLIKTRGQQVTLSCSPISGHRSVSWYQQTPGQGLQFLFEYFSETQRNKGNFPGRFSGRQFSNSRSEMNVSTLELGDSALYLCASSLNPDSYEQYFGPGTRLTVT.

This chain links TRBV7-9 with TRBJ1-4; TRBD1 is a possible D gene (6 bases). The CDR3 spans 17 residues. The V gene's germline CDR1 is SEHNR and CDR2 FQNEAQ (reference sequence). V was trimmed by 5 bases and J by 7 bases, leaving 23 bases between them. The CDR3 DNA sequence: TGTGCCAGCAGCCGATACGACGAACAGGGTTCGGGTGAAAAACTGTTTTTT. This sequence encodes CASSRYDEQGSGEKLFF.

This chain connects TRBV7-9 to TRBJ2-3; 11 bases are a match to TRBD1. Trimming at V came to 4 bases and at J to 5 bases, leaving 8 bases not matched to a gene. In germline, CDR1 is SEHNR, CDR2 FQNEAQ (reference sequence). The CDR3 is made up of 16 amino acids. Written as DNA, the CDR3 is TGTGCCAGCAGCTCAGGACAGGGGGCCGTTCGAGATACGCAGTATTTT. It translates to CASSSGQGAVRDTQYF.

CDR3 sequence reads: CASSWTGSSEQYF. In DNA, the CDR3 is TGTGCCAGCAGCTGGACAGGGTCGAGCGAGCAGTACTTC. The rearrangement links TRBV11-2 to TRBJ2-7; 8 nucleotides agree with TRBD1. The trim removed 4 bases at V and 6 bases at J, leaving 5 bases unmatched. Germline V gene lookup returns CDR1 SGHAT and CDR2 FQNNGV. The CDR3 is made up of 13 amino acids.

The V call is TRBV28, the J call TRBJ2-7, with a tentative D call TRBD1 (5 bases). V was trimmed by 3 bases and J by 0 bases, leaving 9 bases between them. This CDR3 spans 14 amino acids. Germline V CDR1 and CDR2: MDHEN, SYDVKM. Written as DNA, the CDR3 is TGTGCCAGCAGTTTTAACAGGCTCTCCTACGAGCAGTACTTC. This encodes CASSFNRLSYEQYF.

This clone was counted only a few times. This chain connects TRBV5-1 to TRBJ2-3; 7 positions match TRBD2. With V trimmed by 1 base and J by 4 bases, 6 bases remained unmatched. Per the germline V gene, CDR1 is SGHRS and CDR2 is YFSETQ. This CDR3 region has 15 residues. In nucleotides, the CDR3 is TGCGCCAGCAGCTTGTCGGGGAGGGCCCCAGATACGCAGTATTTT. It translates to CASSLSGRAPDTQYF.

This rearrangement joins TRBV19 to TRBJ1-4, with a weak D call TRBD1 (5 bases). Germline loops: CDR1 LNHDA, CDR2 SQIVND (reference sequence). The CDR3 covers 15 residues. V dropped 4 bases and J dropped 6 bases, with 15 bases sitting between them. The CDR3 here is CASSTDRGKHEKLFF. The DNA of the CDR3 is TGTGCCAGTAGTACCGACCGGGGGAAACATGAAAAACTGTTTTTT.

The chain recombines TRBV7-2 with TRBJ2-1; no definite D call. The CDR3 covers 15 residues. V was shortened by 0 bases and J by 7 bases, with 13 bases between the two germline ends. Germline CDR1 and CDR2: SGHTA and FQGNSA. As DNA, the CDR3 is TGTGCCAGCAGCTTAGCGTGGCGGAACGGAAATGAGCAGTTCTTC. Amino acids: CASSLAWRNGNEQFF.

The chain uses TRBV19 and TRBJ2-7; 8 bases agree with TRBD2. V lost 7 bases to trimming and J lost 3 bases; unmatched junction nucleotides: 2. Germline CDR1 reads LNHDA; CDR2 reads SQIVND (reference sequence). The CDR3 is 12 amino acids. CDR3 sequence: CASNGGGYEQYF. The CDR3 bases are TGTGCCAGTAACGGGGGGGGCTACGAGCAGTACTTC.

This clone turned up a few times. The chain has TRBV29-1 and TRBJ2-1; D uncertain. The CDR3 is 14 amino acids. The germline gives CDR1 SQVTM, CDR2 ANQGSEA. V was shortened by 4 bases and J by 5 bases, with 15 bases between the two germline ends. In DNA form, the CDR3 reads TGCAGCGTTGTCCCCAGGTTTCCCAACAATGAGCAGTTCTTC. It translates to CSVVPRFPNNEQFF.

The V and J genes are TRBV5-8 and TRBJ2-4; 8 nucleotides match TRBD1. The CDR3 runs to 15 residues. CDR1 and CDR2 from the germline V gene are SGHTS and YDEGEE. Losses at the gene ends were 4 bases for V and 5 bases for J; bases not matched to a gene: 8. The CDR3 protein is CASSNTGTGQNIQYF. The CDR3 DNA is TGTGCCAGCAGCAACACCGGGACAGGCCAAAACATTCAGTACTTC.

This clone has just a few counts. The V call is TRBV5-1, the J call TRBJ2-7, with 8 nucleotides matching TRBD1. This CDR3 spans 13 amino acids. V lost 4 bases and J lost 3; bases outside the gene matches: 3. Germline CDR1 reads SGHRS; CDR2 reads YFSETQ. CDR3 region: CASSAGTGYEQYF. The CDR3 coding sequence is TGCGCCAGCAGCGCAGGGACAGGCTACGAGCAGTACTTC.